This T cell receptor beta chain was obtained from a study of T cell repertoires in cytomegalovirus infection. On the study more broadly: It was the public TCR beta signatures that indicated both CMV infection and matching HLA type. Study results and caveats: Adding up the frequency of public TCR beta families identified people who carried CMV plus the relevant HLA. HLA-C-restricted CMV-specific TCR beta clonotypes were dominant in the ex vivo response.

TCRdb reprocessed the reads via MiXCR and lists one record per CDR3 protein. The data show more than 650,000 distinct CDR3 sequences, roughly a third seen once. Trimming took 0 bases from V and 4 from J, leaving 15 bases between them. The CDR3 sequence is 16 residues long. Details on this clonotype: Its target is not known.

Material: PBMCs. The sequence derives from a human donor in good health (CMV status not recorded). Some clones in this sample may be carry-over from other donors' samples. This chain uses TRBV12-3 or TRBV12-4 with TRBJ2-5; D is possibly TRBD2 (6 bases). CDR3 in DNA: TGTGCCAGCAGTTTAGCGGGTCCGGGGGTTGGAGAGACCCAGTACTTC. It codes for CASSLAGPGVGETQYF.